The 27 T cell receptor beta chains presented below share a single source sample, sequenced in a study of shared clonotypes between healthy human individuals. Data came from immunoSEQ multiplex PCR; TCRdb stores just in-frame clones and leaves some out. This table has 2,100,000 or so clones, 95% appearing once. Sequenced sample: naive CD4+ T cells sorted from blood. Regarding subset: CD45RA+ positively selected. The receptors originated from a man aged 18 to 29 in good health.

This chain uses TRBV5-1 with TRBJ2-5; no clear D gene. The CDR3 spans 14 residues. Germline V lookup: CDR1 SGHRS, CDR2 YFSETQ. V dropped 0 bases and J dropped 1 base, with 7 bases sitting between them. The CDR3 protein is CASSLGYSQETQYF. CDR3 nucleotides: TGCGCCAGCAGCTTGGGATACAGCCAAGAGACCCAGTACTTC. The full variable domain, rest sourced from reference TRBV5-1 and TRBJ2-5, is KAGVTQTPRYLIKTRGQQVTLSCSPISGHRSVSWYQQTPGQGLQFLFEYFSETQRNKGNFPGRFSGRQFSNSRSEMNVSTLELGDSALYLCASSLGYSQETQYFGPGTRLLVL.

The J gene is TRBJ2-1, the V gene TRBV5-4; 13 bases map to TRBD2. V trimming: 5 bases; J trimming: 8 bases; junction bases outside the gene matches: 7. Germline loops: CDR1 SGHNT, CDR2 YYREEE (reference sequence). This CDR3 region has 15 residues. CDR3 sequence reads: CASRELAGGPHEQFF. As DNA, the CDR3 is TGTGCCAGCAGGGAACTAGCGGGAGGGCCCCATGAGCAGTTCTTC.

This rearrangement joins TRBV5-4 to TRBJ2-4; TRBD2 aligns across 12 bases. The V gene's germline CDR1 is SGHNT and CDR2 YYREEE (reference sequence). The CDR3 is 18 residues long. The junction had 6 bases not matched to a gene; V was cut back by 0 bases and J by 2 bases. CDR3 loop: CASSLELAGGRTKNIQYF. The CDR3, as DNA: TGTGCCAGCAGCTTGGAGCTAGCGGGAGGGCGGACCAAAAACATTCAGTACTTC.

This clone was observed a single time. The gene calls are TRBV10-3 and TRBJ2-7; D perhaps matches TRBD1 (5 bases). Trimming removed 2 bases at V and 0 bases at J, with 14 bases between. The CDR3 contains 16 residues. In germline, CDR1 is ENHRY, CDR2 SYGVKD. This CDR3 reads CAISEPLDRNSYEQYF. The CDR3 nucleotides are TGTGCCATCAGTGAGCCCCTCGACAGAAACTCCTACGAGCAGTACTTC.

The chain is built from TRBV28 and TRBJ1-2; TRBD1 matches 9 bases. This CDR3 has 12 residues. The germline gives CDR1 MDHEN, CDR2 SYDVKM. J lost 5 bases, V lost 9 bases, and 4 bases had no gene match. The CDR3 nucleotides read TGTGCCAGTGGGACAGGGCGATATGGCTACACCTTC. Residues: CASGTGRYGYTF.

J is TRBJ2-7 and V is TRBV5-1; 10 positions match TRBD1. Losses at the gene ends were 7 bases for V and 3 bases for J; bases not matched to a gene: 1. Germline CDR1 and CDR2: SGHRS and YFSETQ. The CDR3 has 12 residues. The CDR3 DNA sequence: TGCGCCAGCGGGACAGGGGACTACGAGCAGTACTTC. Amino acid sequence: CASGTGDYEQYF. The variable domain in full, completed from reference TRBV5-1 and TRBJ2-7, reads KAGVTQTPRYLIKTRGQQVTLSCSPISGHRSVSWYQQTPGQGLQFLFEYFSETQRNKGNFPGRFSGRQFSNSRSEMNVSTLELGDSALYLCASGTGDYEQYFGPGTRLTVT.

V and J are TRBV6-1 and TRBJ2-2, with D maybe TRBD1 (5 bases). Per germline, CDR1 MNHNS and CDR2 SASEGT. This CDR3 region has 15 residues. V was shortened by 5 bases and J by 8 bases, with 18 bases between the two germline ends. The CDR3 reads CASSIGHRKAGELFF. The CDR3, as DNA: TGTGCCAGCAGTATAGGACACCGAAAGGCAGGGGAGCTGTTTTTT.

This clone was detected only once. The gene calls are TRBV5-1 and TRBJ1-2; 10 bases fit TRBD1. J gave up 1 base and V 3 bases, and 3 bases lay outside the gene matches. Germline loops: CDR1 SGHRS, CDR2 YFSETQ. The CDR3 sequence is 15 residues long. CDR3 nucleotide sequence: TGCGCCAGCAGCTGGGGGACAGGGGTTAACTATGGCTACACCTTC. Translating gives CASSWGTGVNYGYTF.

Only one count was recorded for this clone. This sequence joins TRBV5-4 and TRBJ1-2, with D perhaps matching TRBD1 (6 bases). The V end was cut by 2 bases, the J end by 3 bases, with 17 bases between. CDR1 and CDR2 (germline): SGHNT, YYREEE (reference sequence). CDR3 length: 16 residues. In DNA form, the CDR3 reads TGTGCCAGCAGCTTTGAGTTTAACAGGGCGGACTATGGCTACACCTTC. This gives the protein CASSFEFNRADYGYTF.

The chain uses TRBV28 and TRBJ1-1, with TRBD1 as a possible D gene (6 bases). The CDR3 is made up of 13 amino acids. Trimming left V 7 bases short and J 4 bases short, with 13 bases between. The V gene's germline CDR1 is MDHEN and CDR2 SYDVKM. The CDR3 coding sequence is TGTGCCAGCAATGGGGGGGCGATCACTGAAGCTTTCTTT. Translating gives CASNGGAITEAFF. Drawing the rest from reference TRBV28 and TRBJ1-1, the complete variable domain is DVKVTQSSRYLVKRTGEKVFLECVQDMDHENMFWYRQDPGLGLRLIYFSYDVKMKEKGDIPEGYSVSREKKERFSLILESASTNQTSMYLCASNGGAITEAFFGQGTRLTVV.

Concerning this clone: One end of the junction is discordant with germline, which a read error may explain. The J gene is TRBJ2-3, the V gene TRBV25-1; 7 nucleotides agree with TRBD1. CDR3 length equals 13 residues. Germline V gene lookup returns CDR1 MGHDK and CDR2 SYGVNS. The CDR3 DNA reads TGCGCCAGCCGAGGACAGGTTCCAGATACGCAGTATTTT. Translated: CASRGQVPDTQYF.

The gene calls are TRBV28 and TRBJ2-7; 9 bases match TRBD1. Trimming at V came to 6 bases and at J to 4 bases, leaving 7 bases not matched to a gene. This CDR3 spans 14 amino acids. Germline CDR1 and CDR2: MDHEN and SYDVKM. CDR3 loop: CASRHGTGIYEQYF. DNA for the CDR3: TGTGCCAGCAGGCACGGGACAGGGATTTACGAGCAGTACTTC.

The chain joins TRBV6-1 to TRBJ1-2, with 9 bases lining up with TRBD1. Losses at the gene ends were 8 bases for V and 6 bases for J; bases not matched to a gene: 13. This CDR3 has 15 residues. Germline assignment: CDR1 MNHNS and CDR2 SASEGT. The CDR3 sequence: CASSWANRGQDGYTF. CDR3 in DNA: TGTGCCAGCTCCTGGGCTAACAGGGGGCAGGATGGCTACACCTTC.

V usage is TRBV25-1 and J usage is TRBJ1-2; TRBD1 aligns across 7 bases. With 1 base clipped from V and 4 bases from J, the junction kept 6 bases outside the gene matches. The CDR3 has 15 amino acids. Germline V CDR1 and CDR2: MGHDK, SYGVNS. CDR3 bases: TGTGCCAGCAGTGAATTACAGGGGACACGCTATGGCTACACCTTC. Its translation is CASSELQGTRYGYTF.

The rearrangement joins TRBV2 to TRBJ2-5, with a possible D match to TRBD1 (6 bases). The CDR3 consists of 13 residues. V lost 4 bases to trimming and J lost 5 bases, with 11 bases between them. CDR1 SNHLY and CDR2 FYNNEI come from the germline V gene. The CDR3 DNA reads TGTGCCAGCAGTGTAAGGGGGACGGAGACCCAGTACTTC. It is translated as CASSVRGTETQYF.

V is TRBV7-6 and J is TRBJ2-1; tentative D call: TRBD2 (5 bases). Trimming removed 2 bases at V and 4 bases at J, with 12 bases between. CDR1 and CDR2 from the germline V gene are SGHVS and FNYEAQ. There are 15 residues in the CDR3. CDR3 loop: CASSLLSSRYNEQFF. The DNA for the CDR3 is TGTGCCAGCAGCTTATTGTCTAGCCGATACAATGAGCAGTTCTTC. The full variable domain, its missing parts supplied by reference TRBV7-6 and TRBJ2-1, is GAGVSQSPRYKVTKRGQDVALRCDPISGHVSLYWYRQALGQGPEFLTYFNYEAQQDKSGLPNDRFSAERPEGSISTLTIQRTEQRDSAMYRCASSLLSSRYNEQFFGPGTRLTVL.

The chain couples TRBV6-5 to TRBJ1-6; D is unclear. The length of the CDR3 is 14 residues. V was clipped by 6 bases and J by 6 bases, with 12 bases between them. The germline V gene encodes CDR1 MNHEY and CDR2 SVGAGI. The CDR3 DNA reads TGTGCCAGCAGCCGCGTCAGTCTTAATTCACCCCTCCACTTT. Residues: CASSRVSLNSPLHF.

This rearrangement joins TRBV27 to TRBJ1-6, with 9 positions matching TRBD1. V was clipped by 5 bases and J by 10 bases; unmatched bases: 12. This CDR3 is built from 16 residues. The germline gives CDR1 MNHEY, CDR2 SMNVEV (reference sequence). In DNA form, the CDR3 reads TGTGCCAGCAGTCCCCCACAGGGGGCCCAAGGGTCACCCCTCCACTTT. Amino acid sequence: CASSPPQGAQGSPLHF.

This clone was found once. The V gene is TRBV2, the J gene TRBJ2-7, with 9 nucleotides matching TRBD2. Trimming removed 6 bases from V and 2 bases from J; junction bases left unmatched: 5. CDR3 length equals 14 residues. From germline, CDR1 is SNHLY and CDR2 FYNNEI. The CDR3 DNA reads TGTGCCAGCAGGAAGACTAGCGGAACCTACGAGCAGTACTTC. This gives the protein CASRKTSGTYEQYF.

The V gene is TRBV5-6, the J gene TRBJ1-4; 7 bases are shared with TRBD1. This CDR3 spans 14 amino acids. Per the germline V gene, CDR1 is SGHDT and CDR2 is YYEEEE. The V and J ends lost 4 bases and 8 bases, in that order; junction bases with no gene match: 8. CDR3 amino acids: CASSTQGPPEKLFF. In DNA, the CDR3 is TGTGCCAGCAGCACACAGGGGCCCCCCGAAAAACTGTTTTTT.

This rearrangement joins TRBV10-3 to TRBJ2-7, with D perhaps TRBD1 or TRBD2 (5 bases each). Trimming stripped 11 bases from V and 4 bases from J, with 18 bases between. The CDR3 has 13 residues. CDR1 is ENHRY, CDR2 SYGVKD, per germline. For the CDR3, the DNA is TGTGCCGTCTCTGGGGGAGCAGCATACGAGCAGTACTTC. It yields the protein CAVSGGAAYEQYF.

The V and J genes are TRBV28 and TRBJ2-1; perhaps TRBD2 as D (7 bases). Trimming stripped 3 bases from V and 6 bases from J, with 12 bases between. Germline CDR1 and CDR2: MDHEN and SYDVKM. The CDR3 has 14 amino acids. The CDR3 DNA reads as TGTGCCAGCAGTTTCCCGGGGGGCGGCAATGAGCAGTTCTTC. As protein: CASSFPGGGNEQFF.

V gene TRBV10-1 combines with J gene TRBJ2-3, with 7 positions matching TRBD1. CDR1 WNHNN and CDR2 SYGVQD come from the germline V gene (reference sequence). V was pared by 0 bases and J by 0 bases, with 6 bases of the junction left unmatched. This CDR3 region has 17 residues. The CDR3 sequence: CASSESGWDRSTDTQYF. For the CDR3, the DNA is TGCGCCAGCAGTGAGTCGGGCTGGGACAGAAGCACAGATACGCAGTATTTT.

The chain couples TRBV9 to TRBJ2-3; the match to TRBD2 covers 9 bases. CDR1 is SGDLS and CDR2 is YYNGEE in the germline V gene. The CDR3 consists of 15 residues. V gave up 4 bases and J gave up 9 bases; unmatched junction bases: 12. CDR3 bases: TGTGCCAGCAGCCCCAGAACGGCGACTAGCGGAACGCAGTATTTT. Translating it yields CASSPRTATSGTQYF.

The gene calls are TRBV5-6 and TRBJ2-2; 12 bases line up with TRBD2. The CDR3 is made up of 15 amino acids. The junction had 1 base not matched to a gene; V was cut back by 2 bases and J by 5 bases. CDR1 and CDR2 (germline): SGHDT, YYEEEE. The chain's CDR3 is CASSLLAGGTGELFF. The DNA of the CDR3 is TGTGCCAGCAGCTTACTAGCGGGAGGTACCGGGGAGCTGTTTTTT.

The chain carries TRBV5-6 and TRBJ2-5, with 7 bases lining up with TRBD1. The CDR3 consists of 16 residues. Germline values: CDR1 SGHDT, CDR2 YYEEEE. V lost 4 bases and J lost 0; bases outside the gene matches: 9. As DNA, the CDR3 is TGTGCCAGCAGCCAACCGACAGGGACGTACCAAGAGACCCAGTACTTC. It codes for CASSQPTGTYQETQYF.

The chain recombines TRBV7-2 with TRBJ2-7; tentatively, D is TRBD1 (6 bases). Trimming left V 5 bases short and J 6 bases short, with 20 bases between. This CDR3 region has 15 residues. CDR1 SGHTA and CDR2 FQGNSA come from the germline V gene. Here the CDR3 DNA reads TGTGCCAGCAGCAGTGCCACCACCGGGACATCCGAGCAGTACTTC. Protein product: CASSSATTGTSEQYF.